This T cell receptor beta chain was recorded in a study of cytomegalovirus exposure and HLA in healthy donors. Across the study: The 90 to 150 validation repertoires and the roughly 690 first-cohort repertoires shared a platform, a later analysis reported.

Sequenced by immunoSEQ multiplex PCR; TCRdb stores in-frame clones only, minus some. The sample lists about 140,000 clones; about 95% were seen once. The CDR3 spans 12 residues. The V and J ends lost 8 bases and 0 bases respectively, with 7 bases between them. Germline CDR1 and CDR2: SNHLY and FYNNEI. The specimen was PBMCs. This receptor was taken from a man aged 18 to 35 in good health and CMV-seropositive. V gene TRBV2 combines with J gene TRBJ1-1; D is uncertain. The CDR3 nucleotides read TGTGCCAGCCGTTCGGTGAACACTGAAGCTTTCTTT. It encodes CASRSVNTEAFF. The full variable domain, completed using reference TRBV2 and TRBJ1-1, is EPEVTQTPSHQVTQMGQEVILRCVPISNHLYFYWYRQILGQKVEFLVSFYNNEISEKSEIFDDQFSVERPDGSNFTLKIRSTKLEDSAMYFCASRSVNTEAFFGQGTRLTVV.